Below are 17 T cell receptor beta chains sequenced from a single sample in a study of long-term antiretroviral therapy in people with HIV. Samples were assayed with immunoSEQ v3.0 at survey level. Here immunoSEQ multiplex PCR was the method, and the copy in TCRdb shows in-frame clones only, minus some. The sample has 20,000 to 30,000 clones; about 85% are singletons. The specimen was unsorted PBMCs, collected about 5 years after starting antiretroviral therapy. The origin of the receptors is a man in his forties with HIV.

The J gene is TRBJ1-4, the V gene TRBV2; the D is unclear. CDR3 length equals 14 residues. Trimming pared 1 base from V and 3 bases from J, leaving 6 bases between. Germline CDR1 reads SNHLY; CDR2 reads FYNNEI. CDR3 in DNA: TGTGCCAGCAGTGAAGAGATGTCTAATGAAAAACTGTTTTTT. This sequence encodes CASSEEMSNEKLFF.

This sequence joins TRBV23-1 and TRBJ1-5; no firm D call. TRBV23-1 falls under the ORF class, with uncertain function. Trimming took off 3 bases at V and 4 bases at J, with 7 bases between the two ends. CDR3 length: 13 residues. This CDR3 is CASSQGANQPQHF. As DNA, the CDR3 is TGCGCCAGCAGTCAGGGTGCAAATCAGCCCCAGCATTTT.

V gene TRBV19 combines with J gene TRBJ1-2; possibly TRBD1 for D (5 bases). This CDR3 is built from 15 residues. CDR1 is LNHDA and CDR2 is SQIVND in the germline V gene (reference sequence). V lost 1 base and J 4 bases, leaving 13 bases between the germline ends. CDR3 in DNA: TGTGCCAGTAGTATAGGACAGCCTAGACCCTATGGCTACACCTTC. Amino acid sequence: CASSIGQPRPYGYTF.

The V call is TRBV21-1, the J call TRBJ1-1. TRBV21-1 is flagged as a pseudogene. CDR3 size: 18 residues. The CDR3 DNA is TGTGCCAGCAGCCCCCTCGGGTTATCGGGGAGTCTGAACACTGAAGCTTTCTTT. Translation: CASSPLGLSGSLNTEAFF.

This chain joins TRBV11-2 and TRBJ2-1, with 9 bases matching TRBD1. V trimming: 5 bases; J trimming: 7 bases; junction bases outside the gene matches: 9. This CDR3 comprises 15 residues. The germline V gene has CDR1 SGHAT and CDR2 FQNNGV. This CDR3 is CASSPGTGSGNEQFF. Here the CDR3 DNA reads TGTGCCAGCAGCCCAGGGACAGGGTCGGGGAATGAGCAGTTCTTC.

The genes are TRBV19 and TRBJ2-1; possibly TRBD2 for D (6 bases). The ends were cut back, 3 bases at V and 6 bases at J, with 9 bases in the middle. In germline, CDR1 is LNHDA, CDR2 SQIVND (reference sequence). This CDR3 has 13 residues. The CDR3 DNA reads TGTGCCAGTAGTATCGGACTACCCAATGAGCAGTTCTTC. It encodes CASSIGLPNEQFF.

This clone is a singleton in its sample. The chain combines TRBV2 with TRBJ2-1, with D possibly matching TRBD1 (5 bases). CDR1 is SNHLY, CDR2 FYNNEI, per germline. The germline V and J ends were trimmed by 3 bases and 1 base, with 10 bases remaining between them. There are 15 residues in the CDR3. DNA for the CDR3: TGTGCCAGCAGTGAGATCAGGGCTTCCTACAATGAGCAGTTCTTC. This gives the protein CASSEIRASYNEQFF.

The rearrangement uses TRBV5-1 and TRBJ2-1; 8 bases map to TRBD1. J gave up 7 bases and V 2 bases, and 8 bases lay outside the gene matches. This CDR3 is 15 amino acids long. The germline gives CDR1 SGHRS, CDR2 YFSETQ. The CDR3 here is CASSLETGGKNEQFF. The CDR3 nucleotides read TGCGCCAGCAGCTTAGAAACAGGGGGGAAGAATGAGCAGTTCTTC.

V gene TRBV11-2 combines with J gene TRBJ1-2; 8 nucleotides agree with TRBD1. The germline V gene has CDR1 SGHAT and CDR2 FQNNGV. V lost 6 bases and J lost 5; bases outside the gene matches: 17. The CDR3 consists of 17 residues. The CDR3 protein is CASSLKDRVPLGYGYTF. CDR3 nucleotide sequence: TGTGCCAGCAGTCTCAAGGACAGGGTCCCCCTGGGGTATGGCTACACCTTC. Variable domain in full (rest from reference TRBV11-2 and TRBJ1-2): EAGVAQSPRYKIIEKRQSVAFWCNPISGHATLYWYQQILGQGPKLLIQFQNNGVVDDSQLPKDRFSAERLKGVDSTLKIQPAKLEDSAVYLCASSLKDRVPLGYGYTFGSGTRLTVV.

This chain connects TRBV5-1 to TRBJ2-1; maybe TRBD1 (6 bases). CDR3 length: 15 amino acids. The ends were cut back, 4 bases at V and 0 bases at J, with 11 bases in the middle. Germline V gene sequence: CDR1 SGHRS, CDR2 YFSETQ. The DNA of the CDR3 is TGCGCCAGCAGCCCGACAGGTAACTCCTACAATGAGCAGTTCTTC. It yields the protein CASSPTGNSYNEQFF.

The chain joins TRBV25-1 to TRBJ2-3; a weak D match, TRBD1 (6 bases). Per germline, CDR1 MGHDK and CDR2 SYGVNS. The CDR3 contains 13 residues. V was clipped by 4 bases and J by 6 bases, with 11 bases between them. In nucleotides, the CDR3 is TGTGCCAGCAGTGTGACAGGTGGGGATACGCAGTATTTT. Its translation is CASSVTGGDTQYF.

This clone came up a few times. This chain connects TRBV7-9 to TRBJ2-7; 13 nucleotides match TRBD2. The CDR3 is 14 amino acids. The germline V gene encodes CDR1 SEHNR and CDR2 FQNEAQ (reference sequence). Germline trimming cut 5 bases from V and 5 bases from J; bases unmatched to any gene: 3. CDR3 sequence (DNA): TGTGCCAGCAGCCTCGGACTAGCGGGAGACGAGCAGTACTTC. It specifies CASSLGLAGDEQYF.

This clone occurred a few times. The genes are TRBV27 and TRBJ1-5; tentatively, D is TRBD1 (6 bases). V lost 6 bases and J lost 3, with 15 bases in between. CDR1 is MNHEY, CDR2 SMNVEV, per germline (reference sequence). This CDR3 spans 15 amino acids. The CDR3 coding sequence is TGTGCCAGCAGAGTCCAGGGGAACGTCAATCAGCCCCAGCATTTT. Translating it yields CASRVQGNVNQPQHF.

The V call is TRBV6-6, the J call TRBJ1-5; D ambiguous. The germline gives CDR1 MNHNY, CDR2 SVGAGI (reference sequence). This CDR3 comprises 14 residues. V lost 7 bases to trimming and J lost 6 bases, with 16 bases between them. The CDR3 nucleotides are TGTGCCAGCACCCCTTTTGGCCGGGCTCAGCCCCAGCATTTT. Protein product: CASTPFGRAQPQHF.

The chain joins TRBV6-5 to TRBJ1-1; tentatively, D is TRBD1 (5 bases). Germline V gene sequence: CDR1 MNHEY, CDR2 SVGAGI. Trimming shortened V by 0 bases and J by 7 bases, and 9 bases separated the two germline ends. The CDR3 runs 13 residues. CDR3: CASSYSGGGEAFF. In DNA form, the CDR3 reads TGTGCCAGCAGTTACTCGGGGGGGGGTGAAGCTTTCTTT.

The chain uses TRBV29-1 and TRBJ2-7; D possibly matches TRBD1 or TRBD2 (5 bases each). V was shortened by 6 bases and J by 9 bases, with 24 bases between the two germline ends. This CDR3 has 14 residues. Germline-derived CDR1 and CDR2 are SQVTM and ANQGSEA. The CDR3: CSVSGTSLPGGQYF. The CDR3 DNA is TGCAGCGTGTCCGGGACGTCTCTCCCCGGTGGGCAGTACTTC.

The chain joins TRBV27 to TRBJ2-6; D possibly corresponds to TRBD2 (5 bases). Germline V CDR1 and CDR2: MNHEY, SMNVEV (reference sequence). This CDR3 is built from 15 residues. Trimming took 6 bases from V and 1 from J, leaving 10 bases between them. In DNA form, the CDR3 reads TGTGCCAGCAGGCCCACGGGGTCTGGGGCCAACGTCCTGACTTTC. Protein: CASRPTGSGANVLTF. Full variable domain (rest looked up from reference TRBV27 and TRBJ2-6): EAQVTQNPRYLITVTGKKLTVTCSQNMNHEYMSWYRQDPGLGLRQIYYSMNVEVTDKGDVPEGYKVSRKEKRNFPLILESPSPNQTSLYFCASRPTGSGANVLTFGAGSRLTVL.